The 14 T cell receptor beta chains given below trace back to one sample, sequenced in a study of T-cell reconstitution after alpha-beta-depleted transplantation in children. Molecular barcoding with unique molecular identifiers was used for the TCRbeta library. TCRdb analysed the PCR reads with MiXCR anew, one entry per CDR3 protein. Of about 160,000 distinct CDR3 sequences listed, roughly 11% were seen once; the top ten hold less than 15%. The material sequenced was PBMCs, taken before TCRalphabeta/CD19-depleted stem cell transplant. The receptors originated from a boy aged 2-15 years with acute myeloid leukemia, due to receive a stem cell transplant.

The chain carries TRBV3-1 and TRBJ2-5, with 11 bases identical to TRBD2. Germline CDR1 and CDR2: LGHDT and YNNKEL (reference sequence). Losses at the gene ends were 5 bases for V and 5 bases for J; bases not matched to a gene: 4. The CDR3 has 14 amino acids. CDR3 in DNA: TGTGCCAGCAGCTTTAGCGGGGGGGGGGAGACCCAGTACTTC. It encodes CASSFSGGGETQYF.

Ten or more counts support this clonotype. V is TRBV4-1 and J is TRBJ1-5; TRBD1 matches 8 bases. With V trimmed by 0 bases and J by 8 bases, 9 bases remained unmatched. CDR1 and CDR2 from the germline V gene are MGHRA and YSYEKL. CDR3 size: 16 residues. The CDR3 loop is CASSQDSTGAKEPQHF. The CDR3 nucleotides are TGCGCCAGCAGCCAAGATTCGACAGGGGCGAAGGAGCCCCAGCATTTT.

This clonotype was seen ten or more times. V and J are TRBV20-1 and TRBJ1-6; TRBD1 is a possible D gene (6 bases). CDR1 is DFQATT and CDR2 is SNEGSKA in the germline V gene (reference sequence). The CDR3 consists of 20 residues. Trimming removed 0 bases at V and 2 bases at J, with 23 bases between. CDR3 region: CSARDPRRGTSIPYNSPLHF. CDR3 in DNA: TGCAGTGCTAGAGACCCACGGAGGGGGACTAGTATCCCCTATAATTCACCCCTCCACTTT.

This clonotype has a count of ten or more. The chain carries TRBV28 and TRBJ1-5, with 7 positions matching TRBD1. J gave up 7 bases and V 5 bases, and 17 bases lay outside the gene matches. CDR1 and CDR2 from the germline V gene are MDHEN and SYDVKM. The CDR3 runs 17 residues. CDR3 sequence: CASSQPPKTGLGQPQHF. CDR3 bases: TGTGCCAGCAGTCAACCGCCCAAGACAGGGTTGGGCCAGCCCCAGCATTTT.

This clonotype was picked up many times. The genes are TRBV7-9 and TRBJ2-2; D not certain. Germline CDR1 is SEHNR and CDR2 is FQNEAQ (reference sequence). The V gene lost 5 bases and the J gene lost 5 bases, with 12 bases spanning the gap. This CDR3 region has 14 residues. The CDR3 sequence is CASSQTMGTGELFF. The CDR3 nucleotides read TGTGCCAGCAGCCAGACCATGGGGACCGGGGAGCTGTTTTTT.

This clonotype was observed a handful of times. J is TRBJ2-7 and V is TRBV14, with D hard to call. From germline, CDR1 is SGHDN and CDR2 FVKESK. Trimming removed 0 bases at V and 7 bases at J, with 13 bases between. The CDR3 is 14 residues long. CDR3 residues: CASSQDPLLGEQYF. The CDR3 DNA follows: TGTGCCAGCAGCCAAGATCCACTCTTGGGGGAGCAGTACTTC. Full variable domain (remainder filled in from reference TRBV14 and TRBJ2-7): EAGVTQFPSHSVIEKGQTVTLRCDPISGHDNLYWYRRVMGKEIKFLLHFVKESKQDESGMPNNRFLAERTGGTYSTLKVQPAELEDSGVYFCASSQDPLLGEQYFGPGTRLTVT.

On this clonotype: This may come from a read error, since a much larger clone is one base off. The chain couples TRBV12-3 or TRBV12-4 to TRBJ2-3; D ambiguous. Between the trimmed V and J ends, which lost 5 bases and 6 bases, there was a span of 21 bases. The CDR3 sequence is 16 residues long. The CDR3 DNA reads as TGTGCCAGCAGTCTATCGGATAGGACCCTCGGGGATACGCAGTATTTT. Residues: CASSLSDRTLGDTQYF.

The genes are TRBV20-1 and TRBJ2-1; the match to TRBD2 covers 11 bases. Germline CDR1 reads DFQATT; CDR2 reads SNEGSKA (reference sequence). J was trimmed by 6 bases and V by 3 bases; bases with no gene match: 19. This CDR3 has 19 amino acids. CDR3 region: CSASIAGGRITREGNEQFF. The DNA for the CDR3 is TGCAGTGCTAGTATAGCGGGGGGGCGCATCACCCGGGAGGGCAATGAGCAGTTCTTC.

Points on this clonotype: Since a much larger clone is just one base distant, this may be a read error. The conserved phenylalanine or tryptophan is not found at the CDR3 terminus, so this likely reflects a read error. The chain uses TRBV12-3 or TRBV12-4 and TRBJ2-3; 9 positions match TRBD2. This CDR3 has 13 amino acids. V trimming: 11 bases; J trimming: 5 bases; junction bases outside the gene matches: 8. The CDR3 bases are TGTGCCGACAAGGCTAGCGGGGAAGATACGCAGTATCTT. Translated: CADKASGEDTQYL.

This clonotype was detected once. CDR3 nucleotide sequence: TGTGCCAGCAGCCCGAGTGCGAGCAATCAGCCCCAGCATTTT. Translating gives CASSPSASNQPQHF. The chain carries TRBV7-9 and TRBJ1-5, with D uncertain. This CDR3 is 14 amino acids long. Looked up from germline, CDR1 is SEHNR and CDR2 is FQNEAQ (reference sequence). V dropped 5 bases and J dropped 1 base, with 9 bases sitting between them.

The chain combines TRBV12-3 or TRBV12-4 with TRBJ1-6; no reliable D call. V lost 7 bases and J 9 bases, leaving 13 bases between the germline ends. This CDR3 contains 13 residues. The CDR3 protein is CASKGASSSPLHF. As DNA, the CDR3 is TGTGCCAGCAAGGGAGCGTCTAGTTCACCCCTCCACTTT.

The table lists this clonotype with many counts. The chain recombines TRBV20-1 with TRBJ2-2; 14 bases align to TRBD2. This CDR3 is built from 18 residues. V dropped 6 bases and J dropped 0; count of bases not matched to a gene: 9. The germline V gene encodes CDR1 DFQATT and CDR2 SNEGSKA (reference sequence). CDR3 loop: CSARGLAGGHANTGELFF. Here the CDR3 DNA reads TGCAGTGCGCGCGGACTAGCGGGGGGCCACGCGAACACCGGGGAGCTGTTTTTT.

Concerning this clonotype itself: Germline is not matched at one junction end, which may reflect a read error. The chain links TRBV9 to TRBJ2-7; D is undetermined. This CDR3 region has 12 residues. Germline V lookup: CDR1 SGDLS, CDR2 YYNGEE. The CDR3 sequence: CASIPKAYEQYF. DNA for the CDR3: TGTGCCAGCATCCCCAAGGCCTATGAGCAGTACTTC. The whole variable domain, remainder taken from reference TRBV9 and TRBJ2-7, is DSGVTQTPKHLITATGQRVTLRCSPRSGDLSVYWYQQSLDQGLQFLIQYYNGEERAKGNILERFSAQQFPDLHSELNLSSLELGDSALYFCASIPKAYEQYFGPGTRLTVT.

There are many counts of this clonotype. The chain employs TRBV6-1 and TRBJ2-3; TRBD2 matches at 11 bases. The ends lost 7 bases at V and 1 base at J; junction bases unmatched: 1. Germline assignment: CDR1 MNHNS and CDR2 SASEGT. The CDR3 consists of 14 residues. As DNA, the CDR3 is TGTGCCAGCACGACTAGCGGGGGCACAGATACGCAGTATTTT. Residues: CASTTSGGTDTQYF.